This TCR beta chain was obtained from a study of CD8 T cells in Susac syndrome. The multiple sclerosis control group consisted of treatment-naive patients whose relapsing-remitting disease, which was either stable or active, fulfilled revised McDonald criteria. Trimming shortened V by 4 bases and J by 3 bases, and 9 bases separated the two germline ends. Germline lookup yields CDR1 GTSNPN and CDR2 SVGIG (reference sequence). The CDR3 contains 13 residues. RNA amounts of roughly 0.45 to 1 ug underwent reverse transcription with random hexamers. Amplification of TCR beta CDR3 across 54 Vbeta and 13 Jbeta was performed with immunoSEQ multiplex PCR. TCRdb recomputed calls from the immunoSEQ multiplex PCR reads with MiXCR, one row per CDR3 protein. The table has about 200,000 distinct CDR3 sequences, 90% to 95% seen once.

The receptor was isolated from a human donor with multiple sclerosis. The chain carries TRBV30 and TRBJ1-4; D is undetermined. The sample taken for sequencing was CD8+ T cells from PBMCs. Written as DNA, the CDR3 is TGTGCCTGGACCGGAGAGGCTAATGAAAAACTGTTTTTT. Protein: CAWTGEANEKLFF.